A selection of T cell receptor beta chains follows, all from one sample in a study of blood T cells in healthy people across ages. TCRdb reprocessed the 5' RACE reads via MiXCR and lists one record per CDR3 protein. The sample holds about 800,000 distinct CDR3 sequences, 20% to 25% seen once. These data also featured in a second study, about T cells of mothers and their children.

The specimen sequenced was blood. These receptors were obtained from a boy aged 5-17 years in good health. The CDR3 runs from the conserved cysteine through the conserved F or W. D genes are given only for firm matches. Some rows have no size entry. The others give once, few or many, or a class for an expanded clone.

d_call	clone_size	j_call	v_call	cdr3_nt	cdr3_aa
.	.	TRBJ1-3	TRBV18	TGTGCCAGCTCACCGCAGGACGGGGGAAACACCATATATTTT	CASSPQDGGNTIYF
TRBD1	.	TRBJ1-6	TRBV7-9	TGTGCCAGCAGCATGGGACAGGGAAATTCACCCCTCCACTTT	CASSMGQGNSPLHF
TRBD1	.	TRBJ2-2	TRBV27	TGTGCCAGCAGTTTGAGTCCGGGACAGGGGGCACGTTACACCGGGGAGCTGTTTTTT	CASSLSPGQGARYTGELFF
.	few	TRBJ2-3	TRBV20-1	TGCAGTGCTAGAGATGCCAGGGGCAGGTCAGATACGCAGTATTTT	CSARDARGRSDTQYF
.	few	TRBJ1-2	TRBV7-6	TGTGCCAGCAGCCCGAACCCGGGGCTCGGGGGCAACTATGGCTACACCTTC	CASSPNPGLGGNYGYTF
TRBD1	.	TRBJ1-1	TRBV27	TGTGCCAGCAGTTTCGGGACAGGGCTGAACACTGAAGCTTTCTTT	CASSFGTGLNTEAFF
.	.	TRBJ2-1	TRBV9	TGTGCCAGCAGCGTAGGGGGTACCTCCTACAATGAGCAGTTCTTC	CASSVGGTSYNEQFF
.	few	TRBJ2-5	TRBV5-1	TGCGCCAGCAGCCCTAGACAGGATACTAGCCAAGAGACCCAGTACTTC	CASSPRQDTSQETQYF
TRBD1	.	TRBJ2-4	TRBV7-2	TGTGCCAGCAGCCAATACAGGGGGAGAGCTCATAACATTCAGTACTTC	CASSQYRGRAHNIQYF
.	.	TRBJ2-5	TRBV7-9	TGTGCCAGCAATCGGGGCACTCAAGAGACCCAGTACTTC	CASNRGTQETQYF
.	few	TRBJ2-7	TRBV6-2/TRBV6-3	TGTGCCAGCAGTTACTCGAGGAGCGGCGACGAGCAGTACTTC	CASSYSRSGDEQYF
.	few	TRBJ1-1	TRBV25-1	TGTGCCAGCAGTGAAATAGGGGGCACTGAAGCTTTCTTT	CASSEIGGTEAFF
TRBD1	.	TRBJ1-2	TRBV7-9	TGTGCCAGCAGAAATACAGGGGTCGGCTATGGCTACACCTTC	CASRNTGVGYGYTF
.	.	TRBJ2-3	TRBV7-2	TGTGCCAGCACCGTCCGGGCTAGCGGCACAGATACGCAGTATTTT	CASTVRASGTDTQYF
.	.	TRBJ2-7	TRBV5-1	TGCGCCAGCAGCTTTGAGGTAACCTACGAGCAGTACTTC	CASSFEVTYEQYF
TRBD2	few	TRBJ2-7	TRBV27	TGTGCCAGCAAGGAGGAAATAGCGGGGCCTGGCGAGCAGTACTTC	CASKEEIAGPGEQYF
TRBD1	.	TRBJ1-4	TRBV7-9	TGTGCCAGCAGCCACGGACAGGATGCAGAAAAACTGTTTTTT	CASSHGQDAEKLFF
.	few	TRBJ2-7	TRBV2	TGTGCCAGCCAAGGGACCCCAAAAGCAACGGGCGAGCAGTACTTC	CASQGTPKATGEQYF
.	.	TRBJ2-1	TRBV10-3	TGTGCCATCAGTCCAGGGGACAATGAGCAGTTCTTC	CAISPGDNEQFF
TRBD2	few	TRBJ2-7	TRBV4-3	TGCGCCAGCAGCCAAGAGGCGGCTAGCGGCTACGAGCAGTACTTC	CASSQEAASGYEQYF
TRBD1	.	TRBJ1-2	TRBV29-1	TGCAGCGTAGCTACCGACAGGGGGGCTGGCTACACCTTC	CSVATDRGAGYTF
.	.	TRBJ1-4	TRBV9	TGTGCCAGCAGCGTTTGGGGGCGGGCTAATGAAAAACTGTTTTTT	CASSVWGRANEKLFF
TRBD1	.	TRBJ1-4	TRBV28	TGTGCCAGCAGTTGGGACAGTGCAACTAATGAAAAACTGTTTTTT	CASSWDSATNEKLFF
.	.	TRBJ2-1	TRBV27	TGTGCCAGCAGTTTATCACCAGAGGGATCAGGTCATCATGAGCAGTTCTTC	CASSLSPEGSGHHEQFF
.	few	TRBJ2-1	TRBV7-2	TGTGCCAGCAGCACTGGGCGGGACAGTCCCTATGACAATGAGCAGTTCTTC	CASSTGRDSPYDNEQFF
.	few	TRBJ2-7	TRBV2	TGTGCCAGCAGTGACAGCGCGTACTACGAGCAGTACTTC	CASSDSAYYEQYF
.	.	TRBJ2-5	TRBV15	TGTGCCACCAGCCCCTCTAGCGTCGTCGAGACCCAGTACTTC	CATSPSSVVETQYF